This paragraph reports one T cell receptor beta chain. The data derive from a study of control samples from healthy donors and cancer patients. The J segment lost 11 bases and the V segment lost 6 bases, leaving 5 bases of the junction unmatched. CDR1 is MDHEN, CDR2 SYDVKM, per germline. CDR3 length: 11 residues. Method: immunoSEQ multiplex PCR; TCRdb's copy keeps in-frame clones and lacks some. The data hold 150,000 to 200,000 clones, with 91% observed a single time. Material: blood. This TCR was recovered from a young woman in good health. The chain carries TRBV28 and TRBJ1-1; 8 positions agree with TRBD1. The CDR3 loop reads CASRVDRAAFF. CDR3 DNA sequence: TGTGCCAGCAGGGTGGACAGGGCGGCTTTCTTT.